This is a list of T cell receptor beta chains from one sample in a study of cytomegalovirus exposure and HLA in healthy donors. Measured with immunoSEQ multiplex PCR; TCRdb has only the in-frame clones, and not every one. The sample records 150,000 to 200,000 clones, roughly 79% being singletons. Material for sequencing was PBMCs. All receptors derive from a man between 40 and 49 years old in good health and CMV-seronegative. The CDR3 runs from the conserved cysteine through the conserved F or W. The order of the fields is clone size, J gene, V gene, D gene, CDR3 protein, CDR3 DNA. A D gene is named only where the DNA matches it firmly. Clone size is not always given. Where it is, it says once, few, many or a class for expanded clones.

size: .; J: TRBJ1-1; V: TRBV5-8; D: .; CDR3: CASSLIIANTEAFF; DNA: TGTGCCAGCAGCTTGATCATAGCGAACACTGAAGCTTTCTTT
size: .; J: TRBJ2-3; V: TRBV5-1; D: TRBD1; CDR3: CASSPGQGGTDTQYF; DNA: TGCGCCAGCAGCCCGGGACAGGGAGGAACAGATACGCAGTATTTT
size: .; J: TRBJ2-6; V: TRBV19; D: TRBD2; CDR3: CASSKGLAGNSGANVLTF; DNA: TGTGCCAGTAGTAAAGGACTAGCGGGAAACTCTGGGGCCAACGTCCTGACTTTC
size: .; J: TRBJ2-3; V: TRBV5-5; D: .; CDR3: CASSLVSVSRHTDTQYF; DNA: TGTGCCAGCAGCTTAGTCTCGGTGTCGAGACACACAGATACGCAGTATTTT
size: once; J: TRBJ2-3; V: TRBV21-1; D: .; CDR3: CASSSRPPTTQYF; DNA: TGTGCCAGCAGCTCCCGTCCCCCTACTACGCAGTATTTT
size: .; J: TRBJ2-2; V: TRBV7-3; D: TRBD2; CDR3: CASSPPSGRAGELFF; DNA: TGTGCCAGCAGCCCGCCTAGCGGGAGGGCCGGGGAGCTGTTTTTT
size: .; J: TRBJ2-5; V: TRBV11-2; D: TRBD2; CDR3: CASTRLAVETQYF; DNA: TGTGCCAGCACCCGCCTAGCGGTGGAGACCCAGTACTTC
size: .; J: TRBJ2-4; V: TRBV7-8; D: TRBD1; CDR3: CASSLEGALKSIQYF; DNA: TGTGCCAGCAGCTTAGAGGGGGCTCTAAAGAGCATTCAGTACTTC
size: few; J: TRBJ1-2; V: TRBV6-6; D: TRBD1; CDR3: CASSPQSDRIYGYTF; DNA: TGTGCCAGCAGCCCTCAATCGGACAGGATCTATGGCTACACCTTC
size: .; J: TRBJ1-5; V: TRBV6-5; D: .; CDR3: CASSTDSRNQPQHF; DNA: TGTGCCAGCAGTACGGACAGTCGGAATCAGCCCCAGCATTTT
size: .; J: TRBJ2-1; V: TRBV5-4; D: TRBD2; CDR3: CASSLVAGDNEQFF; DNA: TGTGCCAGCAGCTTGGTAGCGGGGGACAATGAGCAGTTCTTC
size: .; J: TRBJ2-7; V: TRBV11-2; D: .; CDR3: CASSFPGATYEQYF; DNA: TGTGCCAGCAGCTTTCCGGGAGCCACCTACGAGCAGTACTTC
size: .; J: TRBJ1-1; V: TRBV4-2; D: .; CDR3: CASSQDPLAGTEAFF; DNA: TGTGCCAGCAGCCAAGATCCCTTAGCGGGCACTGAAGCTTTCTTT
size: .; J: TRBJ2-1; V: TRBV6-1; D: .; CDR3: CASSEVQGWSYNEQFF; DNA: TGTGCCAGCAGTGAAGTTCAGGGGTGGTCCTACAATGAGCAGTTCTTC
size: .; J: TRBJ2-7; V: TRBV7-2; D: TRBD2; CDR3: CASSLGTSGPYEQYF; DNA: TGTGCCAGCAGCTTAGGGACTAGCGGTCCCTACGAGCAGTACTTC
size: .; J: TRBJ1-2; V: TRBV30; D: TRBD1; CDR3: CAWTTDRDGYTF; DNA: TGTGCCTGGACCACTGACAGGGATGGCTACACCTTC
size: few; J: TRBJ2-2; V: TRBV20-1; D: .; CDR3: CSSRVSGELFF; DNA: TGCAGTTCCAGGGTGAGCGGGGAGCTGTTTTTT
size: .; J: TRBJ2-7; V: TRBV2; D: .; CDR3: CASSERFGEQYF; DNA: TGTGCCAGCAGTGAAAGGTTCGGGGAGCAGTACTTC
size: .; J: TRBJ1-1; V: TRBV6-1; D: .; CDR3: CASSATLNTEAFF; DNA: TGTGCCAGCAGTGCGACATTGAACACTGAAGCTTTCTTT
size: .; J: TRBJ1-5; V: TRBV28; D: TRBD1; CDR3: CASSSPPGTGGAQHF; DNA: TGTGCCAGCAGTTCTCCCCCCGGGACAGGCGGGGCCCAGCATTTT
size: .; J: TRBJ2-1; V: TRBV7-3; D: TRBD2; CDR3: CASSLGTSGSQFF; DNA: TGTGCCAGCAGCTTGGGGACTAGCGGGAGTCAGTTCTTC
size: .; J: TRBJ1-1; V: TRBV5-6; D: .; CDR3: CASSLAARGFPGTEAFF; DNA: TGTGCCAGCAGCTTGGCTGCCAGGGGCTTTCCGGGGACTGAAGCTTTCTTT
size: .; J: TRBJ2-2; V: TRBV7-3; D: TRBD2; CDR3: CASSLETSGRLTGELFF; DNA: TGTGCCAGCAGCTTGGAGACTAGCGGGAGGCTAACCGGGGAGCTGTTTTTT
size: .; J: TRBJ2-2; V: TRBV28; D: .; CDR3: CATSVYLGANTGELFF; DNA: TGTGCCACCTCAGTTTATCTGGGCGCGAACACCGGGGAGCTGTTTTTT
size: .; J: TRBJ2-6; V: TRBV7-7; D: TRBD1; CDR3: CASPGRVQGALGANVLTF; DNA: TGTGCTAGCCCCGGTCGCGTTCAGGGGGCGTTAGGGGCCAACGTCCTGACTTTC
size: .; J: TRBJ1-1; V: TRBV28; D: .; CDR3: CASRAGTINTEAFF; DNA: TGTGCCAGCAGAGCCGGGACAATAAACACTGAAGCTTTCTTT
size: .; J: TRBJ2-3; V: TRBV7-3; D: TRBD2; CDR3: CASSPGGGKTDTQYF; DNA: TGTGCCAGCAGCCCTGGGGGGGGGAAGACAGATACGCAGTATTTT
size: .; J: TRBJ2-7; V: TRBV6-5; D: TRBD2; CDR3: CASRSGTSLDEQYF; DNA: TGTGCCAGCAGATCCGGGACTAGCTTGGACGAGCAGTACTTC